The T cell receptor (beta chain) described here comes from a study of blood T cell repertoires in COVID-19. The data were produced by immunoSEQ multiplex PCR, yet TCRdb's version contains in-frame clones alone and is incomplete. Of roughly 57,000 clones in the sample, 79% are singletons; the top ten hold roughly 3.2%. Trimming cost V 4 bases and J 3 bases; bases outside gene matches: 8. This CDR3 contains 16 residues. CDR1 is SNHLY and CDR2 is FYNNEI in the germline V gene. Material: peripheral blood. The sequence was collected from a man between 60 and 70 years old with acute or convalescent COVID-19. The chain employs TRBV2 and TRBJ1-4; 7 bases are shared with TRBD1. The chain's CDR3 is CASSGTGYLPNEKLFF. DNA for the CDR3: TGTGCCAGCAGTGGGACAGGTTATCTTCCTAATGAAAAACTGTTTTTT.